This T cell receptor beta chain originates from a study of shared clonotypes between healthy human individuals. At the level of the study: The donor pool was made up of a couple of women and a few men aged 18 to 49.

Turning to this clone: Its cognate antigen is unknown.

Whole-study results and caveats: Sampling included only blood; tissue repertoires likely differ.

The CDR3 loop spans 15 amino acids. The germline V and J ends were trimmed by 2 bases and 3 bases, with 15 bases remaining between them. Germline-derived CDR1 and CDR2 are SGHDT and YYEEEE. At a deep level, the assay was run. Some clones are missing from TCRdb's copy, which holds only in-frame ones; the method was immunoSEQ multiplex PCR. The sample yields around 990,000 clones, approximately 77% seen once. A split of CD4+ cells into CD45RA+ naive and CD45RA-negative memory subsets was performed. This sequence originates from a man aged 18 to 29 in good health. Some clones in this sample may be carry-over from other donors' samples. The chain recombines TRBV5-6 with TRBJ2-7, with a tentative D call TRBD1 (5 bases). The sequenced material came from memory CD4+ T cells from PBMCs. The subset here: CD45RA-negative fraction. The CDR3 bases are TGTGCCAGCAGCTTTTTCGGCAGGGATGGCTACGAGCAGTACTTC. Its translation is CASSFFGRDGYEQYF.